The 32 T cell receptor beta chains below come from one sample, sequenced in a study of T cell repertoires in cytomegalovirus infection. TCRdb passed the reads through MiXCR, listing each CDR3 protein once. The repertoire has 490,000 or so distinct CDR3 sequences, about 10% of them found once; the top ten carry 9.5% to 13%. Input material: PBMCs. These receptors originate from a human donor in good health (CMV status not recorded). Some clones in this sample may be carry-over from other donors' samples.

This clonotype was seen many times. CDR3 residues: CASSRTGTAYEQYF. Written as DNA, the CDR3 is TGCGCCAGCAGCAGGACAGGGACAGCCTACGAGCAGTACTTC. This chain links TRBV5-1 with TRBJ2-7, with 8 bases fitting TRBD1. V trimming: 4 bases; J trimming: 2 bases; junction bases outside the gene matches: 5. The CDR3 contains 14 residues. CDR1 is SGHRS and CDR2 is YFSETQ in the germline V gene.

This clonotype has more than one count but fewer than ten. The rearrangement links TRBV15 to TRBJ1-1; the D is unclear. The ends were cut back, 5 bases at V and 5 bases at J, with 6 bases in the middle. The CDR3 contains 11 residues. Germline CDR1 reads LNHNV; CDR2 reads YYDKDF (reference sequence). This CDR3 reads CATSGVTEAFF. CDR3 DNA sequence: TGTGCCACCAGCGGGGTGACTGAAGCTTTCTTT.

The chain employs TRBV9 and TRBJ2-1, with D possibly TRBD1 on 6 matching bases. Deletions cut 0 bases from V and 9 bases from J, with 13 bases between. Germline lookup yields CDR1 SGDLS and CDR2 YYNGEE. The CDR3 length is 14 residues. The CDR3 sequence: CASSVAAGVGEQFF. CDR3 sequence (DNA): TGTGCCAGCAGCGTAGCGGCAGGGGTGGGTGAGCAGTTCTTC.

This clonotype occurred many times. CDR3 DNA: TGCAGCGTTGAAGAGGGGGGGGGGATCTACAATGAGCAGTTCTTC. Translation: CSVEEGGGIYNEQFF. The V gene is TRBV29-1, the J gene TRBJ2-1, with 7 bases that match TRBD2. The CDR3 length is 15 residues. After removal of 0 bases from V and 3 bases from J, the junction contained 5 bases not matched to a gene. The V gene's germline CDR1 is SQVTM and CDR2 ANQGSEA.

This clonotype was detected a few times. CDR3 bases: TGTGCCAGCAGCTTAGACAGATTAGAAGCTTTCTTT. This translates into CASSLDRLEAFF. This rearrangement joins TRBV7-9 to TRBJ1-1; the D is unclear. Germline loops: CDR1 SEHNR, CDR2 FQNEAQ (reference sequence). The V end was cut by 1 base, the J end by 8 bases, with 8 bases between. The CDR3 contains 12 residues.

Many counts were recorded for this clonotype. This chain joins TRBV28 and TRBJ1-2; D gene ambiguous. Trimming pared 7 bases from V and 0 bases from J, leaving 12 bases between. This CDR3 spans 14 amino acids. The V gene's germline CDR1 is MDHEN and CDR2 SYDVKM. CDR3: CASTTQYANYGYTF. In DNA, the CDR3 is TGTGCCAGCACCACCCAGTATGCTAACTATGGCTACACCTTC.

The V and J genes are TRBV29-1 and TRBJ2-7; 7 bases are shared with TRBD1. With V trimmed by 6 bases and J by 3 bases, 8 bases remained unmatched. Germline CDR1 is SQVTM and CDR2 is ANQGSEA. The CDR3 is 13 amino acids. The CDR3 nucleotides are TGCAGCGTGTTCCGGGACAGTGACTACGAGCAGTACTTC. Its protein is CSVFRDSDYEQYF.

This clonotype appeared many times. The chain combines TRBV20-1 with TRBJ2-5, with a tentative D call TRBD1 (6 bases). V dropped 3 bases and J dropped 3 bases, with 8 bases sitting between them. CDR1 is DFQATT, CDR2 SNEGSKA, per germline (reference sequence). This CDR3 spans 12 amino acids. The CDR3 is CSARTGEETQYF. The CDR3 coding sequence is TGCAGTGCTAGGACAGGTGAAGAGACCCAGTACTTC.

This clonotype has ten or more counts. V and J are TRBV12-5 and TRBJ2-2; 9 bases line up with TRBD1. Trimming took 7 bases from V and 3 from J; bases not matched to a gene: 6. The V gene's germline CDR1 is LGHNT and CDR2 FRNRAP. This CDR3 contains 15 residues. CDR3 protein: CASAPGQGYTGELFF. The DNA of the CDR3 is TGTGCTAGTGCCCCGGGACAGGGTTACACCGGGGAGCTGTTTTTT.

This chain links TRBV5-4 with TRBJ2-3; 7 bases fit TRBD1. The CDR3 is 16 residues long. The V gene's germline CDR1 is SGHNT and CDR2 YYREEE (reference sequence). The ends lost 1 base at V and 2 bases at J; junction bases unmatched: 7. The CDR3 sequence: CASSLQGQFPTDTQYF. The CDR3, as DNA: TGTGCCAGCAGCTTGCAGGGACAGTTTCCCACAGATACGCAGTATTTT.

At least ten counts were recorded for this clonotype. This chain joins TRBV7-9 and TRBJ2-7, with D perhaps TRBD1 (7 bases). This CDR3 has 14 amino acids. V gave up 5 bases and J gave up 5 bases, with 16 bases separating them. From germline, CDR1 is SEHNR and CDR2 FQNEAQ (reference sequence). CDR3 nucleotides: TGTGCCAGCAGCCCCCGACAGGGAGGTCACGAGCAGTACTTC. Its protein is CASSPRQGGHEQYF.

This clonotype appeared many times. The chain recombines TRBV12-3 or TRBV12-4 with TRBJ1-3; 8 nucleotides align to TRBD1. J gave up 4 bases and V 3 bases, and 14 bases lay outside the gene matches. This CDR3 has 18 residues. For the CDR3, the DNA is TGTGCCAGCAGTTTCTTCCCCGGGACAGGCGGCGGGGGAAACACCATATATTTT. This translates into CASSFFPGTGGGGNTIYF.

The rearrangement joins TRBV10-2 to TRBJ1-1, with 7 nucleotides matching TRBD1. The CDR3 is 15 amino acids. Germline CDR1 and CDR2: WSHSY and SAAADI. V shed 3 bases, J shed 4 bases, and the junction held 8 bases outside the gene matches. The CDR3 protein is CASSDRQGASTEAFF. The CDR3 bases are TGCGCCAGCAGTGATAGACAGGGAGCGAGCACTGAAGCTTTCTTT.

This clonotype was seen many times. The chain couples TRBV7-8 to TRBJ2-3, with D possibly TRBD2 on 6 matching bases. Germline loops: CDR1 SGHVS, CDR2 FQNEAQ. Deletions cut 8 bases from V and 0 bases from J, with 15 bases between. This CDR3 is built from 15 residues. The CDR3 nucleotides are TGTGCCAGCCATAGTAGCGGAACTAGCACAGATACGCAGTATTTT. Its translation: CASHSSGTSTDTQYF.

This clonotype came up many times. The chain employs TRBV7-9 and TRBJ2-5; D may match TRBD1 or TRBD2 (5 bases each). CDR1 and CDR2 from the germline V gene are SEHNR and FQNEAQ (reference sequence). The CDR3 has 13 residues. V was shortened by 5 bases and J by 4 bases, with 11 bases between the two germline ends. This CDR3 is CASSRDGLETQYF. The CDR3, as DNA: TGTGCCAGCAGCAGGGACGGGCTAGAGACCCAGTACTTC.

As for this clonotype: This may come from a read error, since a much larger clone is one base off. The chain is built from TRBV19 and TRBJ1-5; weak D call: TRBD1 (6 bases). This CDR3 contains 15 residues. Germline assignment: CDR1 LNHDA and CDR2 SQIVND (reference sequence). The CDR3 DNA follows: TGTACCAGTACCCCTGACAGGAGACGCAATCAGCCCCAGCATTTT. Protein sequence: CTSTPDRRRNQPQHF.

At least ten counts were recorded for this clonotype. The gene calls are TRBV7-9 and TRBJ1-2, with 10 nucleotides matching TRBD1. Germline V CDR1 and CDR2: SEHNR, FQNEAQ (reference sequence). The CDR3 runs to 16 residues. The V gene end was trimmed by 5 bases and the J gene end by 3 bases; junction bases not matched to a gene: 9. CDR3 residues: CASSPTLDRGDYGYTF. The CDR3 DNA follows: TGTGCCAGCAGCCCCACCCTGGACAGGGGGGACTATGGCTACACCTTC.

There are many counts of this clonotype. In nucleotides, the CDR3 is TGTGCCAGCAGTCTCTCCGTGGGCGGAACAGATACGCAGTATTTT. Protein: CASSLSVGGTDTQYF. The chain has TRBV28 and TRBJ2-3; D ambiguous. Germline loops: CDR1 MDHEN, CDR2 SYDVKM. CDR3 size: 15 residues. Trimming removed 5 bases from V and 3 bases from J, with 15 bases in between.

There are many counts of this clonotype. The V call is TRBV7-6, the J call TRBJ2-1; 14 nucleotides match TRBD2. Per the germline V gene, CDR1 is SGHVS and CDR2 is FNYEAQ. The length of the CDR3 is 18 residues. Unmatched junction bases numbered 11, after V lost 5 bases and J lost 5 bases. CDR3 protein: CASSPTGTSGSRHNEQFF. CDR3 bases: TGTGCCAGCAGCCCAACCGGGACTAGCGGGAGTCGCCACAATGAGCAGTTCTTC.

About this clonotype: Possible read error: a much larger clone is one base away. The V call is TRBV12-3 or TRBV12-4, the J call TRBJ2-3, with D perhaps given as TRBD1 or TRBD2 (5 bases each). Trimming pared 11 bases from V and 4 bases from J, leaving 16 bases between. The length of the CDR3 is 13 residues. The CDR3 loop reads CAAGTLGADTQYF. CDR3 in DNA: TGTGCCGCCGGGACCTTAGGGGCAGATACGCAGTATTTT.

CDR3 amino acids: CSVPLGTVNTEAFF. In DNA, the CDR3 is TGCAGCGTTCCCTTAGGGACCGTGAACACTGAAGCTTTCTTT. The chain joins TRBV29-1 to TRBJ1-1, with a weak D call TRBD1 (5 bases). The CDR3 sequence is 14 residues long. Germline loops: CDR1 SQVTM, CDR2 ANQGSEA. V was trimmed by 5 bases and J by 0 bases, leaving 13 bases between them.

J is TRBJ2-1 and V is TRBV9; 11 nucleotides line up with TRBD2. CDR1 SGDLS and CDR2 YYNGEE come from the germline V gene. This CDR3 contains 16 residues. V was pared by 3 bases and J by 4 bases, with 6 bases of the junction left unmatched. CDR3 protein: CASSGTSGRGYNEQFF. CDR3 nucleotides: TGTGCCAGCAGCGGTACTAGCGGGAGAGGGTACAATGAGCAGTTCTTC.

As regards this clonotype: One base away lies a much larger clone, so this may be a sequencing read error. The chain carries TRBV12-3 or TRBV12-4 and TRBJ2-7; perhaps TRBD1 as D (6 bases). This CDR3 contains 15 residues. Trimming stripped 4 bases from V and 4 bases from J, with 17 bases between. CDR3 nucleotide sequence: TGTGCCAGCAGTTCCGAGGACAGATTAACGTACGAGCAGTACTTC. It translates to CASSSEDRLTYEQYF.

The table lists this clonotype with many counts. The chain links TRBV7-8 to TRBJ2-5, with D unresolved. Germline V CDR1 and CDR2: SGHVS, FQNEAQ. V was trimmed by 1 base and J by 2 bases, leaving 8 bases between them. The CDR3 contains 14 residues. The CDR3 protein is CASSLVGWQETQYF. The CDR3 bases are TGTGCCAGCAGCTTAGTAGGGTGGCAAGAGACCCAGTACTTC.

This clonotype was recorded at least ten times. The rearrangement uses TRBV6-2 or TRBV6-3 and TRBJ2-7, with 9 bases identical to TRBD1. The CDR3 is made up of 13 amino acids. Trimming took 6 bases from V and 8 from J; bases not matched to a gene: 8. Germline V CDR1 and CDR2: MNHEY, SVGEGT. The CDR3, as DNA: TGTGCCAGCAGAACCGGGACAGGGCTTAAGCAGTACTTC. It codes for CASRTGTGLKQYF.

This clonotype was recorded many times. The chain has TRBV20-1 and TRBJ2-2; perhaps TRBD2 as D (6 bases). This CDR3 is 15 amino acids long. The V and J ends lost 5 bases and 0 bases respectively, with 13 bases between them. Germline V gives CDR1 DFQATT, CDR2 SNEGSKA (reference sequence). The CDR3 loop reads CSAAPGTSNTGELFF. CDR3 nucleotides: TGCAGTGCTGCGCCCGGGACTTCGAACACCGGGGAGCTGTTTTTT.

In this sample, this clonotype turned up many times. V and J are TRBV7-9 and TRBJ1-2; no clear D gene. CDR1 is SEHNR, CDR2 FQNEAQ, per germline (reference sequence). The CDR3 has 13 amino acids. V lost 6 bases and J 2 bases, leaving 10 bases between the germline ends. The CDR3 here is CASRKGLNYGYTF. CDR3 DNA sequence: TGTGCCAGCAGGAAGGGTCTGAACTATGGCTACACCTTC.

This clonotype appeared many times. The genes are TRBV6-4 and TRBJ2-3, with a tentative D call TRBD2 (6 bases). CDR3 size: 15 residues. The germline gives CDR1 MRHNA, CDR2 SNTAGT. The V end lost 5 bases, the J end lost 5 bases, and 17 bases lay between the germline ends. In DNA form, the CDR3 reads TGTGCCAGCAGTCCCCTCGGGGTGGGAGGAGATACGCAGTATTTT. It is translated as CASSPLGVGGDTQYF.

This clonotype was counted a few times. The genes are TRBV2 and TRBJ1-1; D gene ambiguous. V was shortened by 6 bases and J by 10 bases, with 6 bases between the two germline ends. Germline assignment: CDR1 SNHLY and CDR2 FYNNEI. This CDR3 is built from 9 residues. This chain's CDR3 is CASSLLAFF. The CDR3 DNA sequence: TGTGCCAGCAGCCTCTTAGCTTTCTTT.

This clonotype has ten or more counts. The V call is TRBV12-3 or TRBV12-4, the J call TRBJ1-6, with a weak D call TRBD1 (6 bases). Between the trimmed V and J ends, which lost 5 bases and 7 bases, there was a span of 12 bases. The CDR3 has 14 amino acids. CDR3 amino acids: CASSATGRNSPLHF. The CDR3 bases are TGTGCCAGCAGTGCGACAGGTCGGAATTCACCCCTCCACTTT.

This clonotype was seen a few times. The chain uses TRBV18 and TRBJ1-1; unclear D gene. V dropped 8 bases and J dropped 2 bases, with 15 bases sitting between them. The germline CDR1 and CDR2 sequences are KGHSH and LQKENI. The CDR3 length is 14 residues. For the CDR3, the DNA is TGTGCCAGCCGCGGGATATCTGCCAACACTGAAGCTTTCTTT. It translates to CASRGISANTEAFF.

The sample holds many counts of this clonotype. The chain carries TRBV6-2 or TRBV6-3 and TRBJ1-1; D perhaps matches TRBD1 (5 bases). V was cut by 6 bases and J by 11 bases, with 16 bases left in between. Per the germline V gene, CDR1 is MNHEY and CDR2 is SVGEGT. This CDR3 has 12 residues. CDR3 DNA sequence: TGTGCCAGCAGCTATGACAAGGGGAGTGCTTTCTTT. Translating it yields CASSYDKGSAFF.